This T cell receptor beta chain is from a study of response to subunit inactivated influenza vaccine. This clonotype was recorded many times. TCRdb redid the calling of the RT-PCR reads with MiXCR, one entry per CDR3 protein. The sample has about 780,000 distinct CDR3 sequences, about a fifth seen once; the top ten hold roughly 11%. Sequenced here: PBMCs from blood, sampled roughly 5 days after vaccination. This sequence was found in a man aged 50 to 60 who received an inactivated influenza vaccine.

For the CDR3, the DNA is TGCAGTGCCATACAGCGCTCTGGGGCCAACGTCCTGACTTTC. Its protein is CSAIQRSGANVLTF. The chain links TRBV20-1 to TRBJ2-6; D remains ambiguous. Germline CDR1 reads DFQATT; CDR2 reads SNEGSKA (reference sequence). This CDR3 is 14 amino acids long. With 6 bases removed from V and 0 bases from J, the gap between germline ends came to 9 bases.